This is a list of T cell receptor beta chains from one sample in a study of CD8+ T cells in alopecia areata. The method was immunoSEQ multiplex PCR; TCRdb's version includes in-frame clones alone and lacks a portion of them. This sample has 110,000 or so clones, with around 61% found just once. Material for sequencing was CD4+ T cells sorted from blood. Every receptor here comes from a human donor in good health. Each CDR3 is given with its conserved first and last residue.

j_call v_call cdr3_aa
TRBJ2-2 TRBV29-1 CSVVTGTGGELFF
TRBJ2-5 TRBV7-2 CASSLTRRGQETQYF
TRBJ1-5 TRBV2 CASSMDSNQPQHF
TRBJ2-5 TRBV4-1 CASSPPAGGRETQYF
TRBJ2-5 TRBV29-1 CSVGTSGGADETQYF
TRBJ1-2 TRBV2 CASRQGAGSYGYTF
TRBJ2-2 TRBV30 CAWRSGGANTGELFF
TRBJ2-3 TRBV29-1 CSVEGRLHTDTQYF
TRBJ1-4 TRBV5-1 CASSLAQGRDAKLFF
TRBJ2-7 TRBV5-1 CASSLSTGGYEQYF
TRBJ2-7 TRBV5-1 CASSLGEGSYEQYF
TRBJ2-7 TRBV7-9 CASSEQAPYEQYF
TRBJ2-5 TRBV30 CAWSFPGGRETQYF
TRBJ2-5 TRBV5-4 CASSGRVAGEETQYF
TRBJ2-5 TRBV5-6 CASSLASGQGARGTQYF
TRBJ2-1 TRBV5-1 CASSLNNEQFF
TRBJ2-3 TRBV2 CASSEARADSTDTQYF
TRBJ2-7 TRBV15 CATSRVSGEQYF
TRBJ2-1 TRBV6-1 CASSKQGGKQFF
TRBJ2-7 TRBV29-1 CSVEITRYEQYF
TRBJ2-5 TRBV29-1 CSVGVTGYQETQYF
TRBJ2-5 TRBV29-1 CSSRGRLAFTETQYF
TRBJ2-7 TRBV5-1 CASSFSGTGPYEQYF
TRBJ2-7 TRBV6-1 CASSERSAYEQYF
TRBJ1-5 TRBV19 CASSPQEGDGALQPQHF
TRBJ2-1 TRBV4-2 CASSQDFGPDEQFF
TRBJ2-1 TRBV19 CASRPGGGDNEQFF
TRBJ2-3 TRBV18 CASSPGPANTQYF
TRBJ2-1 TRBV13 CASRYTSGGKIEQFF
TRBJ2-1 TRBV4-1 CASSHPVRDYHNEQFF
TRBJ1-2 TRBV5-1 CASSLGDGRWGGGYTF
TRBJ2-2 TRBV28 CASVESGTGELFF
TRBJ2-5 TRBV5-4 CASSRGETQYF
TRBJ2-7 TRBV14 CASSSRQGPYEQYF
TRBJ2-5 TRBV2 CASSGAGSPRETQYF
TRBJ2-5 TRBV5-1 CASSLGGSGETQYF
TRBJ1-4 TRBV19 CASSGLAGTEKLFF
TRBJ2-3 TRBV30 CAWRDIRGTQYF
TRBJ1-6 TRBV11-2 CASSLDLNSPLHF
TRBJ2-7 TRBV10-3 CAISGSGLASYEQYF
TRBJ2-5 TRBV6-6 CASSWGTASETQYF
TRBJ2-3 TRBV10-1 CASSDWDTQYF
TRBJ2-7 TRBV27 CASSNLRGRGEQYF
TRBJ1-2 TRBV13 CASSLPPGSEGYTF
TRBJ2-3 TRBV7-2 CASSLGGQADTQYF
TRBJ1-1 TRBV29-1 CSVTPGGVNTEAFF
TRBJ2-3 TRBV14 CASSHKVGDSSTDTQYF
TRBJ2-2 TRBV29-1 CSVGPPTNTGELFF
TRBJ1-1 TRBV2 CASNRVNTEAFF
. TRBV4-1 CATPPSGAPYEQYF
TRBJ2-3 TRBV27 CASGYTESNTQYF
TRBJ1-1 TRBV7-9 CASSLLGSMNTEAFF
TRBJ1-1 TRBV11-2 CASSFSGDTEAFF